The T cell receptor beta chain described here comes from a study of blood T cell repertoires in COVID-19 (dated by TCRdb to 2020 to 2021). General notes on the study: Samples from collaborators originated in the United States, Italy and Spain and spanned both the acute and convalescent phases of COVID-19. The prospective study material was composed of cDNA or gDNA derived from T cells, B-cell-depleted T cells, or PBMCs. Deeply sampled blood TCRbeta repertoires from subjects exposed to, actively infected with, or recovered from COVID-19 were included in the dataset. A freely available public database, intended as a resource for researchers studying the immune response to SARS-CoV-2, is where the repertoires were released. Samples came from the ongoing ImmuneRACE study (first 160 participants) plus 1,254 subjects from 6 global collaborators. Nearly every sample came with metadata listing a de-identified subject ID, COVID-19 status, age in years and sex. HLA class I and class II types, where available, came from metadata supplied by the sample provider rather than from assay-based typing.

The paper's findings and limits, for the study overall: How much clinical and demographic metadata was included differed by source and by participant, and the metadata was provided uncurated.

Enrolling through a virtual design, the prospective study's participants ranged in age from roughly 18 to 95 years and lived across roughly 23 United States geographic areas. To assign participants to cohorts, the prospective study relied on clinical history that participants themselves reported in a screening survey and a study questionnaire. ImmuneRACE Cohort 3 recovered participants were defined by two consecutive negative NP/OP PCR tests, healthcare professional clearance, or symptom resolution. Each participant in the prospective study had whole blood, serum and a nasopharyngeal or oropharyngeal swab collected by mobile phlebotomists. Prospective study participants could optionally give additional blood draws and questionnaires over an approximately 2-month period. Prospective study blood samples were shipped either frozen or at room temperature before DNA extraction. The germline ends are 18 bases apart after V is trimmed by 8 bases and J by 7 bases. The germline V gene supplies CDR1 SGHAT and CDR2 FQNNGV. The CDR3 starts with the cysteine, ends with the phenylalanine, and has 15 residues. Here the CDR3 DNA is all that survives: 45 bases in frame from base 1.

Regarding this clone: Its binding antigen is unknown. The record has no base qualities; no much larger clone is one base away.

TCRbeta CDR3 regions were amplified from genomic DNA using the immunoSEQ Assay, a bias-controlled multiplex PCR. For the original study's pipeline: The number of nucleated cells in each sample was estimated from the amplification of reference gene primers within the assay. Sequence reads were collapsed and filtered to measure the absolute abundance of every unique TCRbeta CDR3 rearrangement. For each sample, productive Simpson clonality was calculated as the square root of Simpson's diversity index over productive rearrangements. The table was pulled from immuneACCESS by TCRdb, which kept in-frame rearrangements only. Such tables lose some clones; where checked, under half of the loss comes from unresolved V genes, and the rest has no known cause. V and J calls and clone size come straight from that table; D and trimming were deduced from the DNA. The sample table records about 500,000 clones; roughly 87% of these occur just once. The leading ten clones occupy about 0.65% of the sample.

The chain links TRBV11-2 with TRBJ1-6, with an unclear D gene assignment. This clonotype was sampled from a young woman who had recovered from COVID-19. The sequenced material came from PBMCs or T cells enriched from blood (not recorded which). The CDR3 corresponds to CASQSRGMYNSPLHF. The DNA sequence is as follows: TGTGCCAGCCAGTCGAGAGGGATGTACAATTCACCCCTCCACTTT.